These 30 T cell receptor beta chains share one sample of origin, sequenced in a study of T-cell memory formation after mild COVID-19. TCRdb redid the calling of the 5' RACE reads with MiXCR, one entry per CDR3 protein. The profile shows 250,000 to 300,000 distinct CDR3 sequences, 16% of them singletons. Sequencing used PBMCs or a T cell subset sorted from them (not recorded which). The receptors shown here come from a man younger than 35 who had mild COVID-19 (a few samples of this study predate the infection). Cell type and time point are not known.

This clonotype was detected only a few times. In DNA, the CDR3 is TGTGCCAGCAGCAAAGCTGGCAGCCCTCGACCCCTCCACTTT. Translated: CASSKAGSPRPLHF. The chain is built from TRBV21-1 and TRBJ1-6. TRBV21-1 is reported as a pseudogene. This CDR3 contains 14 residues.

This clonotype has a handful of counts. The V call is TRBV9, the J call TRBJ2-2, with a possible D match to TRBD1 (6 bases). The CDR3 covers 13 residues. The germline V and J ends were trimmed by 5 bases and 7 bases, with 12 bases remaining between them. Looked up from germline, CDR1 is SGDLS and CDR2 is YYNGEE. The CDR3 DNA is TGTGCCAGCAGACAGGGTTTTGGCGGGGAGCTGTTTTTT. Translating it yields CASRQGFGGELFF.

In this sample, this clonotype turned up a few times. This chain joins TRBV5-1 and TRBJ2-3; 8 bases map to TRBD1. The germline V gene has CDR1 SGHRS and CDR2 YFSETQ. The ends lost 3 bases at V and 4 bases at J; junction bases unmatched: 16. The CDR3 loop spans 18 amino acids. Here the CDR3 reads CASSSYLLGQAVADTQYF. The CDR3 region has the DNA TGCGCCAGCAGCTCGTACCTCCTGGGACAGGCGGTGGCAGATACGCAGTATTTT.

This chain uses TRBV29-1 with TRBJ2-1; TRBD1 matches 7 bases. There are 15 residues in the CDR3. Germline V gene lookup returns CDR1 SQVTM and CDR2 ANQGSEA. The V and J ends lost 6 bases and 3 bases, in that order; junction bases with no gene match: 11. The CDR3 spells CSVEGAIFFYNEQFF. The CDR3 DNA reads TGCAGCGTAGAGGGGGCGATATTCTTCTACAATGAGCAGTTCTTC.

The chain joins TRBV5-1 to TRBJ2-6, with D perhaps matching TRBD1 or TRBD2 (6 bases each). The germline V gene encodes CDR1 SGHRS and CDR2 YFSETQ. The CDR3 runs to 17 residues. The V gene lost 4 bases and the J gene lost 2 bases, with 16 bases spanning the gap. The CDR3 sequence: CASSPPGGGPGANVLTF. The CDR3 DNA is TGCGCCAGCAGCCCGCCCGGGGGCGGGCCTGGGGCCAACGTCCTGACTTTC.

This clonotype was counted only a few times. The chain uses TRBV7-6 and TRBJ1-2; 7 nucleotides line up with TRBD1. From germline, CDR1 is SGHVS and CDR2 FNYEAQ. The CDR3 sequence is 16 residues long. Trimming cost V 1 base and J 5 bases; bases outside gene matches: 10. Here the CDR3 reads CASSLETGTATYGYTF. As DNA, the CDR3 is TGTGCCAGCAGCTTAGAGACCGGGACAGCGACTTATGGCTACACCTTC.

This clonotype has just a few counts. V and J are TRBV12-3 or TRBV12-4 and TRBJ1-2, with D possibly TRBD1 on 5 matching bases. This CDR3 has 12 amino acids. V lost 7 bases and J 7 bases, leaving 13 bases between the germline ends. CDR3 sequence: CASTLGDFGYTF. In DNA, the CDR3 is TGTGCCAGCACACTCGGGGACTTTGGCTACACCTTC.

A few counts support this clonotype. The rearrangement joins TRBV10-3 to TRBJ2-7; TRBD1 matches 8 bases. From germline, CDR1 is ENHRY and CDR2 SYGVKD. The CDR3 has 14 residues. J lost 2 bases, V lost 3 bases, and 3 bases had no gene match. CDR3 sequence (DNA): TGTGCCATCAGTGACGGGACAGGAGCCTACGAGCAGTACTTC. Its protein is CAISDGTGAYEQYF.

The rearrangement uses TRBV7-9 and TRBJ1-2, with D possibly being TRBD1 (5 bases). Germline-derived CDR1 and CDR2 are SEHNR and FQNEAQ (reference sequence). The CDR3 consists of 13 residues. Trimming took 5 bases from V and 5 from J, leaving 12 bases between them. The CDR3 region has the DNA TGTGCCAGCAGCGTCCGGGACGGATATGGCTACACCTTC. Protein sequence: CASSVRDGYGYTF. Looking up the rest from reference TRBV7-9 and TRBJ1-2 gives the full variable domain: DTGVSQNPRHKITKRGQNVTFRCDPISEHNRLYWYRQTLGQGPEFLTYFQNEAQLEKSRLLSDRFSAERPKGSFSTLEIQRTEQGDSAMYLCASSVRDGYGYTFGSGTRLTVV.

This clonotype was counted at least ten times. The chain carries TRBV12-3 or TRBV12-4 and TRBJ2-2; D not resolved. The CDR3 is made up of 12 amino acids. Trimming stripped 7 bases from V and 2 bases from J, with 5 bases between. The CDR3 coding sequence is TGTGCCAGCACCCCCAACACCGGGGAGCTGTTTTTT. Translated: CASTPNTGELFF.

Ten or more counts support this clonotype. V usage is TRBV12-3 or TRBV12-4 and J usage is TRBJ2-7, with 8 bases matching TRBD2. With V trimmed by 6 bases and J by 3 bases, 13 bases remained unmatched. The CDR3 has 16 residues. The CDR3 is CASSPSQRGPSYEQYF. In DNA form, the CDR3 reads TGTGCCAGCAGCCCCTCCCAGCGGGGGCCCAGCTACGAGCAGTACTTC.

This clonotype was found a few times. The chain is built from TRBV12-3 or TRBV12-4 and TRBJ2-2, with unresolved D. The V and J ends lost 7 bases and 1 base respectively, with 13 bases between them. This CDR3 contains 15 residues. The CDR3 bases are TGTGCCAGCACCATCGGAAATTGGAACACCGGGGAGCTGTTTTTT. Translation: CASTIGNWNTGELFF.

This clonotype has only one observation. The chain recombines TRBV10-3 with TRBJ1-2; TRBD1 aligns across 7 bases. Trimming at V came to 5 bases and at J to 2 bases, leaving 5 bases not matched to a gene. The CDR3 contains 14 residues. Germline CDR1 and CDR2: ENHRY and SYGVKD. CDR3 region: CAISQTQGNYGYTF. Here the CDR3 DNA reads TGTGCCATCAGTCAAACACAGGGGAACTATGGCTACACCTTC.

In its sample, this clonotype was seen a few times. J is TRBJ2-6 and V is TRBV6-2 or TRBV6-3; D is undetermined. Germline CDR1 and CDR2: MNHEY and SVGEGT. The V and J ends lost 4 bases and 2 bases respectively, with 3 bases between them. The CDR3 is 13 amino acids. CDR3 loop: CASSWAGANVLTF. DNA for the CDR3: TGTGCCAGCAGTTGGGCTGGGGCCAACGTCCTGACTTTC.

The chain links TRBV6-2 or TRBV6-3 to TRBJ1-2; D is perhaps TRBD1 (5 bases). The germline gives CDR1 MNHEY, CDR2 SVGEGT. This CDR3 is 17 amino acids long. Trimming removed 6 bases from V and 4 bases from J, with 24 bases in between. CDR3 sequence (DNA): TGTGCCAGCAGCCTACACCCCCTGGGGGGAAGGACCTATGGCTACACCTTC. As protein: CASSLHPLGGRTYGYTF.

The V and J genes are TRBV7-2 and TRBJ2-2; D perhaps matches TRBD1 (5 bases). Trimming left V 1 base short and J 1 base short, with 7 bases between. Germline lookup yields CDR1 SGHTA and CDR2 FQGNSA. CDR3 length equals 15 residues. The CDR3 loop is CASSLGTGNTGELFF. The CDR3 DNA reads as TGTGCCAGCAGCTTAGGCACAGGGAACACCGGGGAGCTGTTTTTT.

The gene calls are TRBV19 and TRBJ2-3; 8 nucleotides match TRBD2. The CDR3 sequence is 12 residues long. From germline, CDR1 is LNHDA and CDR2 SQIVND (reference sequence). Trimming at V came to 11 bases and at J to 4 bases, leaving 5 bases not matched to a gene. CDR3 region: CAARGGPDTQYF. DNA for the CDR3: TGTGCCGCCCGGGGGGGCCCAGATACGCAGTATTTT. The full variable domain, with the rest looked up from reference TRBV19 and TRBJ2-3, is DGGITQSPKYLFRKEGQNVTLSCEQNLNHDAMYWYRQDPGQGLRLIYYSQIVNDFQKGDIAEGYSVSREKKESFPLTVTSAQKNPTAFYLCAARGGPDTQYFGPGTRLTVL.

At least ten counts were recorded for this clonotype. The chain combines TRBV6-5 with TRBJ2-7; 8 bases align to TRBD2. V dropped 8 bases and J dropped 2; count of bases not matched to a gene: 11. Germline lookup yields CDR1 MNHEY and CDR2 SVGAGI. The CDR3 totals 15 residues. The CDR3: CASGRPRGLAYEQYF. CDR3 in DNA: TGTGCCAGCGGGCGCCCGAGGGGACTAGCCTACGAGCAGTACTTC.

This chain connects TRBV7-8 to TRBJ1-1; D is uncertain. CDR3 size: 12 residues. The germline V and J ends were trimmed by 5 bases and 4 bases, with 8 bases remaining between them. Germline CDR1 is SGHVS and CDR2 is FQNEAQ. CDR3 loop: CASSAVGTEAFF. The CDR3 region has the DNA TGTGCCAGCAGCGCTGTGGGCACTGAAGCTTTCTTT. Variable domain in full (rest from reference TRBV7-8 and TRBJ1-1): GAGVSQSPRYKVAKRGQDVALRCDPISGHVSLFWYQQALGQGPEFLTYFQNEAQLDKSGLPSDRFFAERPEGSVSTLKIQRTQQEDSAVYLCASSAVGTEAFFGQGTRLTVV.

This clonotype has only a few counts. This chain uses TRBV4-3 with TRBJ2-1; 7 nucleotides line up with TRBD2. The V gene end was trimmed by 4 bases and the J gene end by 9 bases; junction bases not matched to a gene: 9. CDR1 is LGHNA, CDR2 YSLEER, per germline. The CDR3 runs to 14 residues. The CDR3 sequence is CASSRRAGGGEQFF. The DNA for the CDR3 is TGCGCCAGCAGCCGACGGGCGGGCGGGGGTGAGCAGTTCTTC.

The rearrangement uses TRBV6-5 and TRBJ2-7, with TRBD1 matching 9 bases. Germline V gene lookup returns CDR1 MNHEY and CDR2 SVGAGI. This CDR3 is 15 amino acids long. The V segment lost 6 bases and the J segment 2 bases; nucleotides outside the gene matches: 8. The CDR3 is CASRLDRGTPYEQYF. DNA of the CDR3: TGTGCCAGCAGACTCGACAGGGGGACTCCCTACGAGCAGTACTTC.

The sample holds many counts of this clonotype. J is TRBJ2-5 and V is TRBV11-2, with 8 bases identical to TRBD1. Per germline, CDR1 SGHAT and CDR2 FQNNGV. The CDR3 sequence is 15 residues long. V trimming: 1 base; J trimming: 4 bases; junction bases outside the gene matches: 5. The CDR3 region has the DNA TGTGCCAGCAGCTTAGGGAATCAGGGGGCAGAGACCCAGTACTTC. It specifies CASSLGNQGAETQYF.

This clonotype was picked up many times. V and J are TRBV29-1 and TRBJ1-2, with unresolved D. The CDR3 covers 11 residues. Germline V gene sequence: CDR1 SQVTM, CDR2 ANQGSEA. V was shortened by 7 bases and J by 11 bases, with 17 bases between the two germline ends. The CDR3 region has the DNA TGCAGCGCCTGGAGACAATTCGAGTACACCTTC. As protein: CSAWRQFEYTF. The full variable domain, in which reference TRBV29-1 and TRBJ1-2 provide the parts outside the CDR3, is SAVISQKPSRDICQRGTSLTIQCQVDSQVTMMFWYRQQPGQSLTLIATANQGSEATYESGFVIDKFPISRPNLTFSTLTVSNMSPEDSSIYLCSAWRQFEYTFGSGTRLTVV.

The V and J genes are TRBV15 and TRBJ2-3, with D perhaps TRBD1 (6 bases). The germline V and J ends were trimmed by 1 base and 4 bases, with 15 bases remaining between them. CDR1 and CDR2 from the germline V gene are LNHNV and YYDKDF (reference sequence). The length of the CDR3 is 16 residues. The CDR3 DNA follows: TGTGCCACCAGCAGAGTTCCAGGGGATTTGTCAGATACGCAGTATTTT. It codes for CATSRVPGDLSDTQYF.

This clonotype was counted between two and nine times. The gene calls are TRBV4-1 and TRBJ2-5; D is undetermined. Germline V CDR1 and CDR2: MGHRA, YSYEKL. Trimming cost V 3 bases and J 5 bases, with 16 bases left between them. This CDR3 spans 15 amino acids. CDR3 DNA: TGCGCCAGCAGCCAGGTTCTTGGGTTGGGGGAGACCCAGTACTTC. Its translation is CASSQVLGLGETQYF.

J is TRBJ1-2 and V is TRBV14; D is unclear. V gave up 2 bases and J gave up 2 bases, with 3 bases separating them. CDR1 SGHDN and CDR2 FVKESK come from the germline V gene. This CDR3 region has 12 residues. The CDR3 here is CASSQQNYGYTF. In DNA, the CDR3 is TGTGCCAGCAGCCAACAGAACTATGGCTACACCTTC.

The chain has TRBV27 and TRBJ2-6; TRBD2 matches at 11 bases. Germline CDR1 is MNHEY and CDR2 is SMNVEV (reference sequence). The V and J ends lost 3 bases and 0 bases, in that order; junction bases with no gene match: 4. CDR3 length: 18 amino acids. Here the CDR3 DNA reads TGTGCCAGCAGTTTCGGGACTAGCGGCCCCTCTGGGGCCAACGTCCTGACTTTC. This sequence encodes CASSFGTSGPSGANVLTF.

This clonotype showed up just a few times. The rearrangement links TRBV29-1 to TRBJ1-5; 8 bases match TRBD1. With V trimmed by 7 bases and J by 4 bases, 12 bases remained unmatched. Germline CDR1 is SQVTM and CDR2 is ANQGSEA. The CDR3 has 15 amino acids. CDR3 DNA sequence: TGCAGCGCTCAGACAGGGGCCGAACCAAATCAGCCCCAGCATTTT. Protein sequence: CSAQTGAEPNQPQHF.

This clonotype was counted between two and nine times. The CDR3 sequence is CASSLGRDPWDIQYF. DNA of the CDR3: TGTGCCAGCAGCCTCGGCCGGGACCCATGGGACATTCAGTACTTC. The chain combines TRBV7-8 with TRBJ2-4; either TRBD1 or TRBD2 may supply D (5 bases each). V lost 5 bases and J lost 8, with 19 bases in between. Germline V lookup: CDR1 SGHVS, CDR2 FQNEAQ. The length of the CDR3 is 15 residues.

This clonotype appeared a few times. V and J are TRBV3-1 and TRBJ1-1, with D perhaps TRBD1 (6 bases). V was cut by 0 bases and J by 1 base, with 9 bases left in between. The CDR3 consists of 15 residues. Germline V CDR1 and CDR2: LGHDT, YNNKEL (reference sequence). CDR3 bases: TGTGCCAGCAGCCAAGATACAGGGCGGAACACTGAAGCTTTCTTT. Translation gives CASSQDTGRNTEAFF.